Presented here are 24 T cell receptor beta chains from one specimen sequenced in a study of blood T cell repertoires in COVID-19. The assay was immunoSEQ multiplex PCR, and TCRdb's table has in-frame clones only and misses some. The table records 390,000 or so clones, around nine tenths of them present only once. The sample was PBMCs or T cells enriched from blood (not recorded which). These receptors were obtained from a woman aged 50 to 60 who had recovered from COVID-19.

The chain has TRBV27 and TRBJ1-2; TRBD1 agrees at 9 bases. Germline CDR1 is MNHEY and CDR2 is SMNVEV (reference sequence). This CDR3 contains 15 residues. V shed 5 bases, J shed 5 bases, and the junction held 9 bases outside the gene matches. The CDR3 protein is CASSGPGQGVYGYTF. CDR3 sequence (DNA): TGTGCCAGCAGTGGGCCGGGACAGGGCGTTTATGGCTACACCTTC.

This chain uses TRBV20-1 with TRBJ2-7; D is unresolved. Germline values: CDR1 DFQATT, CDR2 SNEGSKA (reference sequence). The CDR3 covers 12 residues. The ends were cut back, 3 bases at V and 2 bases at J, with 8 bases in the middle. The CDR3 DNA sequence: TGCAGTGCTAGTGACGGTCCCTACGAGCAGTACTTC. Translation: CSASDGPYEQYF.

This chain's CDR3 is CAWSVTLNTEAFF. CDR3 coding DNA: TGTGCCTGGAGTGTAACTCTGAACACTGAAGCTTTCTTT. This rearrangement joins TRBV30 to TRBJ1-1, with D hard to call. CDR3 size: 13 residues. V lost 0 bases and J lost 0, with 5 bases in between. Germline V gene data show CDR1 as GTSNPN and CDR2 as SVGIG (reference sequence). Variable domain in full (rest from reference TRBV30 and TRBJ1-1): SQTIHQWPATLVQPVGSPLSLECTVEGTSNPNLYWYRQAAGRGLQLLFYSVGIGQISSEVPQNLSASRPQDRQFILSSKKLLLSDSGFYLCAWSVTLNTEAFFGQGTRLTVV.

The chain combines TRBV10-3 with TRBJ1-1, with D unresolved. In germline, CDR1 is ENHRY, CDR2 SYGVKD. The length of the CDR3 is 15 residues. V was trimmed by 6 bases and J by 9 bases, leaving 23 bases between them. CDR3 in DNA: TGTGCCATCAGACCCGGGCCCGGGAACGTCGATAAAGCTTTCTTT. Translating it yields CAIRPGPGNVDKAFF.

The chain uses TRBV7-2 and TRBJ2-1, with 11 bases aligning to TRBD2. Trimming at V came to 4 bases and at J to 4 bases, leaving 9 bases not matched to a gene. This CDR3 is built from 17 residues. Germline V CDR1 and CDR2: SGHTA, FQGNSA. DNA for the CDR3: TGTGCCAGCAGCTCTAAGCTAGCGGGGGGACCTTACAATGAGCAGTTCTTC. This encodes CASSSKLAGGPYNEQFF.

This rearrangement joins TRBV19 to TRBJ2-7, with 8 bases lining up with TRBD1. The V segment lost 9 bases and the J segment 1 base; nucleotides outside the gene matches: 8. The germline gives CDR1 LNHDA, CDR2 SQIVND (reference sequence). The CDR3 length is 14 residues. CDR3: CASAPGQASYEQYF. DNA for the CDR3: TGTGCCAGCGCGCCGGGACAGGCGTCCTACGAGCAGTACTTC. Filled out from reference TRBV19 and TRBJ2-7, the complete variable domain reads DGGITQSPKYLFRKEGQNVTLSCEQNLNHDAMYWYRQDPGQGLRLIYYSQIVNDFQKGDIAEGYSVSREKKESFPLTVTSAQKNPTAFYLCASAPGQASYEQYFGPGTRLTVT.

The chain uses TRBV7-9 and TRBJ1-1; D uncertain. The CDR3 has 13 residues. CDR1 is SEHNR and CDR2 is FQNEAQ in the germline V gene (reference sequence). Trimming removed 5 bases at V and 7 bases at J, with 14 bases between. CDR3 amino acids: CASSPYGSDEAFF. In nucleotides, the CDR3 is TGTGCCAGCAGCCCATATGGGAGCGATGAAGCTTTCTTT.

The rearrangement uses TRBV2 and TRBJ1-5; D is unclear. The CDR3 covers 15 residues. Deletions cut 2 bases from V and 2 bases from J, with 10 bases between. The germline V gene encodes CDR1 SNHLY and CDR2 FYNNEI. This CDR3 is CASSENRGGNQPQHF. CDR3 DNA: TGTGCCAGCAGTGAAAATCGGGGAGGCAATCAGCCCCAGCATTTT.

The J gene is TRBJ2-2, the V gene TRBV15; 8 bases are shared with TRBD1. The CDR3 sequence is 15 residues long. Germline V lookup: CDR1 LNHNV, CDR2 YYDKDF (reference sequence). V gave up 4 bases and J gave up 6 bases; unmatched junction bases: 7. CDR3 sequence (DNA): TGTGCCACCAGCAAACAGGGGGTGGCTGCCGGGGAGCTGTTTTTT. It is translated as CATSKQGVAAGELFF.

This rearrangement joins TRBV9 to TRBJ1-2; D gene ambiguous. The length of the CDR3 is 12 residues. V shed 3 bases and J shed 4 bases, with 7 bases lying between them. The germline V gene has CDR1 SGDLS and CDR2 YYNGEE. The chain's CDR3 is CASSGAIYGYTF. For the CDR3, the DNA is TGTGCCAGCAGCGGAGCGATCTATGGCTACACCTTC. Full variable domain (missing parts from reference TRBV9 and TRBJ1-2): DSGVTQTPKHLITATGQRVTLRCSPRSGDLSVYWYQQSLDQGLQFLIQYYNGEERAKGNILERFSAQQFPDLHSELNLSSLELGDSALYFCASSGAIYGYTFGSGTRLTVV.

CDR3 loop: CASISPGQPQHF. As DNA, the CDR3 is TGTGCCAGCATTTCCCCGGGACAGCCCCAGCATTTT. This chain connects TRBV28 to TRBJ1-5; D call uncertain. Germline V gene data show CDR1 as MDHEN and CDR2 as SYDVKM. This CDR3 region has 12 residues. V was cut by 7 bases and J by 7 bases, with 11 bases left in between.

This rearrangement joins TRBV7-3 to TRBJ1-2; 7 bases are a match to TRBD1. The CDR3 loop spans 13 amino acids. V was clipped by 2 bases and J by 9 bases; unmatched bases: 6. The germline V gene encodes CDR1 SGHTA and CDR2 FQGTGA. This chain's CDR3 is CASSLSKGASYTF. DNA for the CDR3: TGTGCCAGCAGCTTATCTAAGGGGGCTAGCTACACCTTC.

This clone was observed a single time. This chain uses TRBV6-6 with TRBJ1-5; D not resolved. This CDR3 spans 14 amino acids. V was trimmed by 8 bases and J by 1 base, leaving 12 bases between them. Germline CDR1 is MNHNY and CDR2 is SVGAGI (reference sequence). This CDR3 is CASASRISNQPQHF. The CDR3 coding sequence is TGTGCCAGCGCCAGTCGAATAAGCAATCAGCCCCAGCATTTT.

With respect to this clone: Additional DNA sequences in this sample encode the identical CDR3. The chain joins TRBV5-1 to TRBJ1-1, with D tentatively TRBD1 (5 bases). This CDR3 spans 15 amino acids. Trimming took off 2 bases at V and 2 bases at J, with 13 bases between the two ends. In germline, CDR1 is SGHRS, CDR2 YFSETQ. The CDR3 sequence: CASSFGTGLNTEAFF. The CDR3 DNA follows: TGCGCCAGCAGCTTCGGCACGGGACTAAACACTGAAGCTTTCTTT.

The chain links TRBV28 to TRBJ2-1; possibly TRBD2 for D (6 bases). CDR1 and CDR2 (germline): MDHEN, SYDVKM. The germline V and J ends were trimmed by 3 bases and 0 bases, with 12 bases remaining between them. The CDR3 runs 16 residues. The CDR3 DNA reads TGTGCCAGCAGTTTCACCGGGAGATCCTCCTACAATGAGCAGTTCTTC. This sequence encodes CASSFTGRSSYNEQFF.

In this sample, this clone turned up once. The V and J genes are TRBV4-1 and TRBJ2-1, with 8 positions matching TRBD2. CDR3 size: 14 residues. Germline V gives CDR1 MGHRA, CDR2 YSYEKL. Trimming cost V 1 base and J 8 bases; bases outside gene matches: 4. The CDR3: CASSQGRGVDEQFF. The CDR3 nucleotides are TGCGCCAGCAGCCAAGGGCGGGGGGTGGATGAGCAGTTCTTC.

J is TRBJ1-6 and V is TRBV5-6; D is uncertain. V was clipped by 1 base and J by 0 bases, with 5 bases between them. This CDR3 has 15 amino acids. Germline CDR1 is SGHDT and CDR2 is YYEEEE. The CDR3 loop reads CASSLLSSYNSPLHF. In nucleotides, the CDR3 is TGTGCCAGCAGCTTGCTTAGCTCCTATAATTCACCCCTCCACTTT.

V usage is TRBV7-2 and J usage is TRBJ2-1; possibly TRBD2 for D (6 bases). The V end lost 5 bases, the J end lost 1 base, and 9 bases lay between the germline ends. The germline V gene has CDR1 SGHTA and CDR2 FQGNSA. CDR3 length: 14 amino acids. As DNA, the CDR3 is TGTGCCAGCAGCCGTGGGGGGTCCTACAATGAGCAGTTCTTC. Protein product: CASSRGGSYNEQFF.

The chain couples TRBV7-2 to TRBJ1-2, with a tentative D call TRBD1 (5 bases). Per germline, CDR1 SGHTA and CDR2 FQGNSA. CDR3 length: 13 amino acids. V was clipped by 0 bases and J by 8 bases, with 10 bases between them. CDR3 bases: TGTGCCAGCAGCTTAGCAGGGGCCCGAGGCTACACCTTC. Translation: CASSLAGARGYTF.

The rearrangement uses TRBV6-2 or TRBV6-3 and TRBJ2-3, with 7 bases fitting TRBD1. Germline CDR1 and CDR2: MNHEY and SVGEGT. The V and J ends lost 5 bases and 11 bases, in that order; junction bases with no gene match: 13. The CDR3 is 14 residues long. CDR3: CASSAAGGARRQYF. As DNA, the CDR3 is TGTGCCAGCAGTGCCGCAGGGGGAGCGCGAAGGCAGTATTTT.

The chain couples TRBV12-3 or TRBV12-4 to TRBJ1-5; no clear D. Trimming shortened V by 6 bases and J by 0 bases, and 6 bases separated the two germline ends. The CDR3 consists of 13 residues. The CDR3 coding sequence is TGTGCCAGCAGCAGGTTTAGCAATCAGCCCCAGCATTTT. This codes for CASSRFSNQPQHF.

The rearrangement joins TRBV28 to TRBJ2-2; perhaps TRBD2 as D (7 bases). The V end lost 6 bases, the J end lost 6 bases, and 17 bases lay between the germline ends. The CDR3 consists of 15 residues. CDR1 MDHEN and CDR2 SYDVKM come from the germline V gene. For the CDR3, the DNA is TGTGCCAGCAGCCCGATCGGGGGGCGGGCCGGGGAGCTGTTTTTT. Its protein is CASSPIGGRAGELFF.

The gene calls are TRBV9 and TRBJ1-2; unclear D gene. Germline lookup yields CDR1 SGDLS and CDR2 YYNGEE. This CDR3 has 14 residues. Trimming removed 3 bases at V and 3 bases at J, with 12 bases between. The CDR3 region is CASSAAGNDYGYTF. The CDR3 DNA reads TGTGCCAGCAGCGCGGCGGGGAACGACTATGGCTACACCTTC.

The chain couples TRBV7-6 to TRBJ2-5; 8 bases map to TRBD2. Per germline, CDR1 SGHVS and CDR2 FNYEAQ. The CDR3 has 14 amino acids. J lost 5 bases, V lost 5 bases, and 7 bases had no gene match. The CDR3 sequence: CASSRSGAVETQYF. CDR3 sequence (DNA): TGTGCCAGCAGCCGTAGCGGGGCCGTGGAGACCCAGTACTTC.